Below, 12 T cell receptor beta chains from the same sample are listed, as sequenced in a study of OX40 agonist ivuxolimab in advanced cancers. The assay was immunoSEQ multiplex PCR, and TCRdb's table has in-frame clones only and misses some. Of over 40,000 clones listed, over 80% are singletons. The sequencing used CD4+ or CD8+ T cells sorted from blood, collected in a trial of the OX40 agonist ivuxolimab. The source of these receptors is an adult with an advanced solid tumor such as melanoma, head and neck, liver or kidney cancer.

The gene calls are TRBV20-1 and TRBJ1-1; D is unresolved. This CDR3 contains 10 residues. V was cut by 7 bases and J by 1 base, with 4 bases left in between. In germline, CDR1 is DFQATT, CDR2 SNEGSKA (reference sequence). CDR3 residues: CSGENTEAFF. CDR3 sequence (DNA): TGCAGTGGGGAGAACACTGAAGCTTTCTTT.

This chain connects TRBV30 to TRBJ1-2, with 7 bases matching TRBD1. CDR3 length: 14 amino acids. The germline V gene encodes CDR1 GTSNPN and CDR2 SVGIG (reference sequence). The junction had 7 bases not matched to a gene; V was cut back by 2 bases and J by 4 bases. Here the CDR3 DNA reads TGTGCCTGGAGTCCAGCCGGGACAGTCTATGGCTACACCTTC. Protein product: CAWSPAGTVYGYTF.

The CDR3 region has the DNA TGTGCCAGCAGCTTCGGGGAGGGGAAAATTGGTGGCTACACCTTC. Translating gives CASSFGEGKIGGYTF. The rearrangement links TRBV7-8 to TRBJ1-2; weak D call: TRBD1 (5 bases). This CDR3 region has 15 residues. Looked up from germline, CDR1 is SGHVS and CDR2 is FQNEAQ. The germline V and J ends were trimmed by 3 bases and 7 bases, with 18 bases remaining between them.

This rearrangement joins TRBV28 to TRBJ2-7; no firm D call. Germline V gives CDR1 MDHEN, CDR2 SYDVKM. The CDR3 is 13 residues long. V was trimmed by 6 bases and J by 3 bases, leaving 12 bases between them. In DNA, the CDR3 is TGTGCCAGCAGGCGGCCCCAGGACTACGAGCAGTACTTC. Its protein product is CASRRPQDYEQYF.

This clone was observed once. CDR3 sequence reads: CASINPPWTIYF. Written as DNA, the CDR3 is TGTGCCAGTATAAATCCCCCGTGGACCATATATTTT. J is TRBJ1-3 and V is TRBV19; D not certain. The germline V gene encodes CDR1 LNHDA and CDR2 SQIVND (reference sequence). This CDR3 is built from 12 residues. Trimming stripped 7 bases from V and 10 bases from J, with 14 bases between.

The chain recombines TRBV4-3 with TRBJ2-3; D gene uncertain. Between the trimmed V and J ends, which lost 1 base and 2 bases, there was a span of 4 bases. CDR3 length: 13 residues. CDR1 is LGHNA, CDR2 YSLEER, per germline. The CDR3 protein is CASSQGATDTQYF. The CDR3 DNA is TGCGCCAGCAGCCAAGGGGCCACAGATACGCAGTATTTT.

The chain couples TRBV19 to TRBJ1-1, with D perhaps TRBD1 (5 bases). CDR1 LNHDA and CDR2 SQIVND come from the germline V gene (reference sequence). Deletions cut 5 bases from V and 5 bases from J, with 15 bases between. This CDR3 is built from 14 residues. CDR3 in amino acids: CASSLQGDQTEAFF. CDR3 coding DNA: TGTGCCAGTAGTCTCCAGGGTGACCAAACTGAAGCTTTCTTT.

The V and J genes are TRBV2 and TRBJ1-2; 11 bases are shared with TRBD1. The CDR3 is 18 amino acids. Germline V lookup: CDR1 SNHLY, CDR2 FYNNEI. V gave up 6 bases and J gave up 4 bases; unmatched junction bases: 16. The CDR3 loop is CASRTGQGVFRKGYGYTF. CDR3 coding DNA: TGTGCCAGCAGGACGGGACAGGGGGTTTTCAGAAAGGGCTATGGCTACACCTTC.

The J gene is TRBJ2-2, the V gene TRBV5-1; D not certain. CDR1 and CDR2 (germline): SGHRS, YFSETQ. This CDR3 is built from 15 residues. Trimming took 2 bases from V and 15 from J, leaving 23 bases between them. The CDR3 bases are TGCGCCAGCAGCTTTTCAGGCCTTCTTATTGGGATGATGTTTTTT. Protein sequence: CASSFSGLLIGMMFF.

This clone has just a few counts. This chain connects TRBV28 to TRBJ1-2; the D is unclear. Germline values: CDR1 MDHEN, CDR2 SYDVKM. CDR3 length: 13 residues. Deletions cut 6 bases from V and 4 bases from J, with 12 bases between. Here the CDR3 reads CASSLAWAYGYTF. DNA for the CDR3: TGTGCCAGCAGCCTGGCGTGGGCCTATGGCTACACCTTC.

V usage is TRBV25-1 and J usage is TRBJ2-5, with D perhaps given as TRBD1 or TRBD2 (6 bases each). Germline loops: CDR1 MGHDK, CDR2 SYGVNS. V was shortened by 6 bases and J by 7 bases, with 21 bases between the two germline ends. The CDR3 has 15 residues. The CDR3 DNA follows: TGTGCCAGCAGCTCGGGGGCCCAGGGTGCCGGGACCCAGTACTTC. It yields the protein CASSSGAQGAGTQYF.

J is TRBJ1-6 and V is TRBV2; D uncertain. This CDR3 region has 12 residues. CDR1 and CDR2 (germline): SNHLY, FYNNEI. V was pared by 7 bases and J by 8 bases, with 9 bases between. For the CDR3, the DNA is TGTGCCAGCAATTTGAAGGATTCACCCCTCCACTTT. Its protein is CASNLKDSPLHF.